The present T cell receptor (beta chain) was sequenced within a study of T-cell memory formation after mild COVID-19 (TCRdb year 2021). Notes on the research overall: TCR sequence clusters from the two donors were found to be largely donor specific. Longitudinal TCRalpha and TCRbeta repertoire sequencing tracked T-cell clones expanding and contracting after mild COVID-19 in a couple of donors. Two young, previously healthy adult volunteers, one female and one male, were included in the cohort. General conclusions and limits of the study: Contracting CD4+ clones were located mainly in the CM and EM memory subsets, whereas CD8+ clones were found to be enriched in EMRA. The study covered only two mild cases, and larger cohorts including severe cases with pre-infection samples were considered necessary. Whether the second-wave clones peaking on day 37 were SARS-CoV-2 specific was not confirmed. Clones contracting from day 15 to 85 had balanced CD4/CD8 phenotypes, while a second wave expanding from day 15 to 37 was biased towards CD4+. The detection of some responding clones in pre-infection memory suggests that pre-existing cross-reactive memory T cells joined the SARS-CoV-2 response.

The instrument given in TCRdb is Illumina NovaSeq 6000. Using 5'RACE with constant-segment primers, TCRalpha and TCRbeta cDNA libraries were constructed, with sample barcodes and unique molecular identifiers added in the process. Trizol reagent was used to extract RNA from every sample. The libraries were amplified in two PCR steps, and the second step added a second sample barcode and Illumina TruSeq adapters. Libraries were sequenced on an Illumina NovaSeq with 2 x 150 bp paired-end reads. Per the authors' processing: With migec v1.2.7, reads were demultiplexed and then collapsed into UMI-guided consensus sequences. Using mixcr v2.1.11, the UMI consensuses were aligned to TRA and TRB V and J templates and assembled into clonotypes. Expanded or contracted clonotypes were those called significant by both edgeR and NoisET, with noise models trained on biological replicates. For edgeR calls, the cutoffs were a false discovery rate-adjusted p below 0.01 and a log2 fold-change threshold of 1. As an exploratory analysis of dynamics, max-normalized trajectories of the 1000 most abundant clonotypes were examined by PCA with hierarchical clustering. Separately sequenced CD4+ and CD8+ repertoires were used to assign a CD4 or CD8 phenotype to each responding clone. Clones were called with MiXCR by TCRdb after fastp trimmed the public reads at Q25, and only in-frame beta chains were retained. CDR3 protein sequences are deduplicated, and each keeps its most common genes and DNA. The V and J calls and clone size come from TCRdb's table, not from the authors' own analysis. For this sample the table gives roughly 170,000 distinct CDR3 sequences, of which around 20% were detected only once. Of the sample, 3.9% is held by the ten largest clones.

Ficoll-Paque density gradient centrifugation was used to isolate PBMCs. In the case of this clonotype: Its specific antigen is unknown. No clone much larger than this one lies a single base away; base qualities are absent.

The CDR3 contains 19 residues, cysteine and phenylalanine counted. CDR3 DNA is the only sequence kept; it has 57 bases, read in frame from the first base. Trimming at the junction amounts to 8 bases on V and 3 bases on J, and the germline ends lie 29 bases apart. The chain was built from TRBV12-3 or TRBV12-4 and TRBJ1-5; the D gene is possibly TRBD1, with 5 bases matching. This clonotype originated in a young man who had mild COVID-19 (a few samples of this study predate the infection). The sample titles of this study are shuffled in the database, so cell type and time point are left out; the donor was told from shared clones. The sample taken for sequencing was PBMCs or a T cell subset sorted from them (not recorded which). Here is the DNA: TGTGCCAGCTCCCTGTCCGCCACGGGTTCGGGGGGGATCAATCAGCCCCAGCATTTT. It specifies CASSLSATGSGGINQPQHF.